This TCR beta chain came from a study of T cell responses to AZD1222 COVID-19 vaccine. Findings of the study overall: Repertoires were sampled only after the peak T cell response. Reportedly, nearly half the spike-specific TCRs target unmutated variant regions.

As concerns this clone: Its target is unknown.

The V and J ends lost 3 bases and 5 bases respectively, with 7 bases between them. The CDR3 sequence is 12 residues long. CDR1 and CDR2 from the germline V gene are DFQATT and SNEGSKA (reference sequence). TCRdb's table, derived via immunoSEQ multiplex PCR, lists solely in-frame clones and lacks some. The sample contains just under 90,000 clones, roughly 88% of which appear only once. This sequence originates from an adult in good health. The chain recombines TRBV20-1 with TRBJ1-4; D remains unclear. Here the sequenced sample was peripheral blood, taken on day 0 of MenACWY control vaccination. In nucleotides, the CDR3 is TGCAGTGCTAGTGCCGGGAATGAAAAACTGTTTTTT. Translating gives CSASAGNEKLFF.